The 28 T cell receptor beta chains given below trace back to one sample, sequenced in a study of blood T cell repertoires in COVID-19. The repertoire was sequenced with immunoSEQ multiplex PCR; TCRdb's copy has only in-frame clones and lacks some. The table has around 330,000 clones, 90% seen once. The sequencing input was PBMCs or T cells enriched from blood (not recorded which). The receptors derive from a man in his sixties who had recovered from COVID-19.

V and J are TRBV30 and TRBJ1-5; TRBD1 matches 7 bases. Germline CDR1 reads GTSNPN; CDR2 reads SVGIG (reference sequence). The length of the CDR3 is 13 residues. With 5 bases clipped from V and 6 bases from J, the junction kept 7 bases outside the gene matches. CDR3 loop: CAWRQGFGQPQHF. CDR3 coding DNA: TGTGCCTGGCGACAGGGATTCGGTCAGCCCCAGCATTTT. The entire variable domain, with the rest obtained from reference TRBV30 and TRBJ1-5, is as follows: SQTIHQWPATLVQPVGSPLSLECTVEGTSNPNLYWYRQAAGRGLQLLFYSVGIGQISSEVPQNLSASRPQDRQFILSSKKLLLSDSGFYLCAWRQGFGQPQHFGDGTRLSIL.

The rearrangement uses TRBV5-1 and TRBJ1-2; 7 bases map to TRBD1. The germline CDR1 and CDR2 sequences are SGHRS and YFSETQ. Trimming removed 7 bases from V and 4 bases from J; junction bases left unmatched: 22. The CDR3 loop spans 18 amino acids. The CDR3 here is CASRDSPRSGPSGYGYTF. Written as DNA, the CDR3 is TGCGCCAGCCGGGACAGCCCCCGAAGCGGCCCGAGCGGCTATGGCTACACCTTC. The full variable domain, its missing parts supplied by reference TRBV5-1 and TRBJ1-2, is KAGVTQTPRYLIKTRGQQVTLSCSPISGHRSVSWYQQTPGQGLQFLFEYFSETQRNKGNFPGRFSGRQFSNSRSEMNVSTLELGDSALYLCASRDSPRSGPSGYGYTFGSGTRLTVV.

CDR3 sequence (DNA): TGTGCCAGCAGCCAAGGTGTCAGGGCTAGCAATCAGCCCCAGCATTTT. Amino acid sequence: CASSQGVRASNQPQHF. V usage is TRBV3-1 (or the pseudogene TRBV3-2) and J usage is TRBJ1-5; possible D gene TRBD1, 5 bases. Per germline, CDR1 LGHDT and CDR2 YNNKEL (reference sequence). Trimming stripped 1 base from V and 0 bases from J, with 10 bases between. This CDR3 has 16 residues.

The chain joins TRBV4-1 to TRBJ2-2; possibly TRBD2 for D (7 bases). The CDR3 spans 17 residues. Germline CDR1 and CDR2: MGHRA and YSYEKL. V lost 6 bases and J 5 bases, leaving 22 bases between the germline ends. CDR3 protein: CASRPGVAGVGTGELFF. The CDR3 DNA reads TGCGCCAGCAGGCCAGGGGTGGCGGGAGTGGGGACCGGGGAGCTGTTTTTT.

This clone appeared a few times. V is TRBV7-9 and J is TRBJ2-4; no definite D call. The V gene's germline CDR1 is SEHNR and CDR2 FQNEAQ (reference sequence). V lost 1 base, J lost 1 base, and 14 bases lay in between. This CDR3 contains 17 residues. The CDR3 nucleotides are TGTGCCAGCAGCTTAGTGAGCCTCACCCTGGCCAAAAACATTCAGTACTTC. Translation: CASSLVSLTLAKNIQYF.

Concerning this clone: Germline is not matched at one junction end, which may reflect a read error. Other DNA variants within this sample encode the same CDR3. The chain combines TRBV4-1 with TRBJ1-2, with D possibly matching TRBD1 (5 bases). Germline V gene sequence: CDR1 MGHRA, CDR2 YSYEKL. This CDR3 is built from 13 residues. This chain's CDR3 is CASSRGLNYGYTF. DNA for the CDR3: TGCGCCAGCAGCCGGGGCCTCAACTATGGCTACACTTTC.

The chain carries TRBV6-5 and TRBJ2-1; TRBD1 might be the D (8 bases). Trimming shortened V by 6 bases and J by 8 bases, and 14 bases separated the two germline ends. The CDR3 spans 13 residues. Germline CDR1 reads MNHEY; CDR2 reads SVGAGI. DNA for the CDR3: TGTGCCAGCAGGCGACAGGGGAGGGATGAGCAGTTCTTC. Translated: CASRRQGRDEQFF.

The CDR3 DNA follows: TGTGCCAGCAGCCAAGAAACTAGCGGGAGGGAGCAGTACTTC. This sequence encodes CASSQETSGREQYF. This rearrangement joins TRBV4-2 to TRBJ2-7, with 12 bases identical to TRBD2. Germline trimming cut 0 bases from V and 7 bases from J; bases unmatched to any gene: 1. The germline gives CDR1 LGHNA, CDR2 YNFKEQ. There are 14 residues in the CDR3.

The J gene is TRBJ1-5, the V gene TRBV6-2 or TRBV6-3, with D unclear. Germline assignment: CDR1 MNHEY and CDR2 SVGEGT. The CDR3 is made up of 18 amino acids. With 5 bases removed from V and 1 base from J, the gap between germline ends came to 21 bases. The chain's CDR3 is CASSTQSGSVRSNQPQHF. In DNA, the CDR3 is TGTGCCAGCAGTACCCAAAGTGGGTCCGTGAGGAGCAATCAGCCCCAGCATTTT.

This chain connects TRBV3-1 (or the pseudogene TRBV3-2) to TRBJ1-2; 7 positions agree with TRBD1. CDR1 LGHDT and CDR2 YNNKEL come from the germline V gene (reference sequence). The CDR3 length is 15 residues. V lost 1 base and J lost 6; bases outside the gene matches: 8. CDR3 DNA: TGTGCCAGCAGCCAAGTATTTGTGACAGGGAATGGCTACACCTTC. It specifies CASSQVFVTGNGYTF.

The CDR3 DNA reads as TGTGCCAGCACCCAGGGCTGGGGCACTGAAGCTTTCTTT. As protein: CASTQGWGTEAFF. This chain links TRBV6-5 with TRBJ1-1, with D maybe TRBD1 (5 bases). Trimming left V 7 bases short and J 4 bases short, with 13 bases between. The CDR3 is 13 amino acids. Germline values: CDR1 MNHEY, CDR2 SVGAGI.

The chain combines TRBV11-2 with TRBJ2-1; 11 nucleotides line up with TRBD2. The CDR3 is 17 amino acids. J was trimmed by 8 bases and V by 0 bases; bases with no gene match: 9. Germline CDR1 SGHAT, CDR2 FQNNGV. DNA of the CDR3: TGTGCCAGCAGCTTAGATCTAGCGGGGGGATCGGTTCATGAGCAGTTCTTC. Protein product: CASSLDLAGGSVHEQFF.

This clone was counted only a few times. The V call is TRBV6-5, the J call TRBJ2-2; 11 bases agree with TRBD2. This CDR3 contains 13 residues. The ends lost 10 bases at V and 4 bases at J; junction bases unmatched: 2. Germline CDR1 reads MNHEY; CDR2 reads SVGAGI. Here the CDR3 reads CAIGLAGTGELFF. The CDR3 coding sequence is TGTGCCATCGGACTAGCGGGCACCGGGGAGCTGTTTTTT.

The rearrangement joins TRBV6-5 to TRBJ2-3; 9 bases are shared with TRBD2. CDR1 MNHEY and CDR2 SVGAGI come from the germline V gene. This CDR3 spans 15 amino acids. J gave up 0 bases and V 8 bases, and 6 bases lay outside the gene matches. The CDR3 DNA is TGTGCCAGCTGTCGACTAGCGGAAAGCACAGATACGCAGTATTTT. As protein: CASCRLAESTDTQYF.

The chain is built from TRBV12-5 and TRBJ1-3, with D uncertain. CDR1 is LGHNT, CDR2 FRNRAP, per germline. The CDR3 extends over 15 amino acids. V lost 2 bases and J 4 bases, leaving 12 bases between the germline ends. CDR3 in amino acids: CASGLLPSGGNTIYF. The CDR3 nucleotides read TGTGCTAGTGGTTTGTTACCCAGTGGCGGAAACACCATATATTTT.

Turning to this clone: The junction and the germline gene differ at one end; a read error may be behind it. The rearrangement joins TRBV19 to TRBJ1-6, with 7 bases aligning to TRBD1. Germline V gene lookup returns CDR1 LNHDA and CDR2 SQIVND (reference sequence). This CDR3 has 14 amino acids. The chain's CDR3 is CASNIPGQFSPLHF. The CDR3 DNA reads TGTGCCAGTAATATACCGGGACAGTTTTCACCCCTCCACTTT.

This clone was recorded once. V and J are TRBV4-1 and TRBJ2-7, with D unresolved. CDR1 MGHRA and CDR2 YSYEKL come from the germline V gene. The CDR3 loop spans 13 amino acids. V lost 0 bases, J lost 4 bases, and 7 bases lay in between. CDR3 sequence reads: CASSQDPRYEQYF. Here the CDR3 DNA reads TGCGCCAGCAGCCAAGACCCCCGGTACGAGCAGTACTTC.

CDR3 DNA sequence: TGTGCCAGCAGCAGTCGGGAACTAACTGGAAACACCATATATTTT. Translating gives CASSSRELTGNTIYF. The rearrangement uses TRBV5-5 and TRBJ1-3, with D hard to call. Trimming removed 4 bases at V and 2 bases at J, with 13 bases between. The CDR3 is 15 amino acids. The germline V gene encodes CDR1 SGHKS and CDR2 YYEKEE (reference sequence).

V is TRBV25-1 and J is TRBJ1-2, with 11 positions matching TRBD1. Trimming removed 2 bases from V and 4 bases from J; junction bases left unmatched: 6. This CDR3 is built from 16 residues. CDR1 and CDR2 (germline): MGHDK, SYGVNS. CDR3 nucleotides: TGTGCCAGCAGTGAAGGACAGGGGGCCCCCTTCTATGGCTACACCTTC. It codes for CASSEGQGAPFYGYTF.

V usage is TRBV27 and J usage is TRBJ1-1; TRBD1 agrees at 7 bases. CDR3 size: 20 residues. CDR1 is MNHEY and CDR2 is SMNVEV in the germline V gene (reference sequence). V lost 6 bases, J lost 0 bases, and 22 bases stayed unmatched. The chain's CDR3 is CASSYRPNRGGIPMNTEAFF. DNA of the CDR3: TGTGCCAGCAGCTACCGTCCTAACAGGGGCGGGATACCTATGAACACTGAAGCTTTCTTT.

The rearrangement links TRBV12-3 or TRBV12-4 to TRBJ1-1, with TRBD1 matching over 7 bases. The CDR3 has 11 residues. The trim removed 6 bases at V and 11 bases at J, leaving 6 bases unmatched. CDR3 amino acids: CASSFDREAFF. The CDR3 DNA follows: TGTGCCAGCAGCTTTGACAGGGAGGCTTTCTTT.

The chain couples TRBV3-1 (or the pseudogene TRBV3-2) to TRBJ1-3; 9 bases are a match to TRBD1. This CDR3 contains 15 residues. V was clipped by 6 bases and J by 3 bases; unmatched bases: 6. Germline V lookup: CDR1 LGHDT, CDR2 YNNKEL (reference sequence). CDR3 nucleotide sequence: TGTGCCAGCAGGTCACAGGGGGCGCTTGGAAACACCATATATTTT. This sequence encodes CASRSQGALGNTIYF.

The chain combines TRBV7-2 with TRBJ2-7; no definite D call. Trimming stripped 0 bases from V and 0 bases from J, with 6 bases between. Germline lookup yields CDR1 SGHTA and CDR2 FQGNSA. The CDR3 runs to 14 residues. Here the CDR3 reads CASSLASHSYEQYF. The CDR3 nucleotides are TGTGCCAGCAGCTTAGCGTCCCACTCCTACGAGCAGTACTTC.

The chain employs TRBV5-1 and TRBJ2-2, with 11 bases matching TRBD2. The CDR3 contains 19 residues. The V gene end was trimmed by 0 bases and the J gene end by 4 bases; junction bases not matched to a gene: 11. The germline V gene encodes CDR1 SGHRS and CDR2 YFSETQ. The CDR3 DNA is TGCGCCAGCAGCTTGGGGTCGGCGGCTAGCGGGAGGTCCACCGGGGAGCTGTTTTTT. The encoded protein is CASSLGSAASGRSTGELFF.

The V call is TRBV5-1, the J call TRBJ1-1, with D possibly being TRBD1 (5 bases). This CDR3 spans 13 amino acids. Looked up from germline, CDR1 is SGHRS and CDR2 is YFSETQ. V was pared by 3 bases and J by 3 bases, with 9 bases between. The CDR3 DNA follows: TGCGCCAGCAGCTCCGACAGCTACACTGAAGCTTTCTTT. Amino acids: CASSSDSYTEAFF. The full variable domain, completed using reference TRBV5-1 and TRBJ1-1, is KAGVTQTPRYLIKTRGQQVTLSCSPISGHRSVSWYQQTPGQGLQFLFEYFSETQRNKGNFPGRFSGRQFSNSRSEMNVSTLELGDSALYLCASSSDSYTEAFFGQGTRLTVV.

J is TRBJ2-2 and V is TRBV18; TRBD2 agrees at 9 bases. Germline loops: CDR1 KGHSH, CDR2 LQKENI. The trim removed 3 bases at V and 4 bases at J, leaving 12 bases unmatched. CDR3 size: 18 residues. The CDR3 nucleotides are TGTGCCAGCTCACCCGCCGGTGGCGGGAGGGCGGCCACCGGGGAGCTGTTTTTT. Translation gives CASSPAGGGRAATGELFF. The full variable domain, its missing parts supplied by reference TRBV18 and TRBJ2-2, is NAGVMQNPRHLVRRRGQEARLRCSPMKGHSHVYWYRQLPEEGLKFMVYLQKENIIDESGMPKERFSAEFPKEGPSILRIQQVVRGDSAAYFCASSPAGGGRAATGELFFGEGSRLTVL.

This rearrangement joins TRBV4-3 to TRBJ1-4; TRBD1 matches 7 bases. CDR1 and CDR2 (germline): LGHNA, YSLEER. V trimming: 1 base; J trimming: 2 bases; junction bases outside the gene matches: 4. This CDR3 comprises 16 residues. The CDR3 region is CASSQGPGQTNEKLFF. DNA of the CDR3: TGCGCCAGCAGCCAAGGGCCGGGACAGACTAATGAAAAACTGTTTTTT.

The CDR3 nucleotides are TGTGCCAGCAGCTTAGAGGCGCAGGCTGGGCAGTTCTTC. Translating it yields CASSLEAQAGQFF. The chain links TRBV7-9 to TRBJ2-1; D gene uncertain. V lost 1 base to trimming and J lost 12 bases, with 13 bases between them. CDR3 length: 13 amino acids. Germline V gene sequence: CDR1 SEHNR, CDR2 FQNEAQ (reference sequence).